The rows below give T cell receptor beta chains drawn from one sample of a study of T cell clonotyping in hematopoietic cell transplantation. Libraries were prepared by immunoSEQ multiplex PCR; TCRdb keeps only in-frame clonotypes and omits some of them. The sample has over 10,000 clones, 90% seen once. Sequenced: peripheral blood mononuclear cells. These receptors were collected from a man aged 30-40 years in good health. Some clones in this sample may be carry-over from other donors' samples. The CDR3 runs from the conserved cysteine through the conserved F or W. Each record gives: J gene, D gene, V gene, clone size, CDR3 DNA, CDR3 protein. D genes are given only for firm matches. Rows may omit the clone size; those that give it use once, few, many or a size class.

>TRBJ1-3|.|TRBV19|few
TGTGCCAGTAGTAGGGGGGAGCTGTTCTCTGGAAACACCATATATTTT
CASSRGELFSGNTIYF
>TRBJ1-2|.|TRBV7-8|.
TGTGCCAGCAGCCCTACGTCCGGGACGGTCTACTATGGCTACACCTTC
CASSPTSGTVYYGYTF
>TRBJ1-2|TRBD1|TRBV19|.
TGTGCCAGTAGGACTACTCAGGGGGAAGGCTATGGCTACACCTTC
CASRTTQGEGYGYTF
>TRBJ2-4|.|TRBV6-1|.
TGTGCCAGCAGTGAAAAGAGGTCGGTCCGCATCATAGCCAAAAACATTCAGTACTTC
CASSEKRSVRIIAKNIQYF
>TRBJ2-2|.|TRBV7-9|.
TGTGCCAGCAGTCCCGCTAGGTTTAACACCGGGGAGCTGTTTTTT
CASSPARFNTGELFF
>TRBJ2-5|TRBD1|TRBV2|.
TGTGCCAGCAGTACACCCGGGACAGGGGAAGAGACCCAGTACTTC
CASSTPGTGEETQYF
>TRBJ1-5|.|TRBV7-2|few
TGTGCCAGCAGCCAAAGGCAGGGGTGGGCTCAGCCCCAGCATTTT
CASSQRQGWAQPQHF
>TRBJ1-6|TRBD1|TRBV4-3|.
TGCGCCAGCAGCCAAGGGACAGGGCCGCATTCACCCCTCCACTTT
CASSQGTGPHSPLHF
>TRBJ2-2|.|TRBV6-6|.
TGTGCCAGTGTGTCCAGCGGAATAAACACCGGGGAGCTGTTTTTT
CASVSSGINTGELFF
>TRBJ1-5|.|TRBV30|.
TGTGCCTGGAGTGCGGTATCAGGTTATACACAGCCCCAGCATTTT
CAWSAVSGYTQPQHF
>TRBJ2-3|TRBD2|TRBV4-3|.
TGCGCCAGCAGCCCATCCCTCGGACTAGCGGGACGGACAGATACGCAGTATTTT
CASSPSLGLAGRTDTQYF
>TRBJ2-1|TRBD1|TRBV7-2|.
TGTGCCAGCAGCCTGACAGGGGGTGGCAATGAGCAGTTCTTC
CASSLTGGGNEQFF
>TRBJ2-7|.|TRBV5-1|.
TGCGCCAGCAGCCGTGGTGGGGAGGGGGCCCACGAGCAGTACTTC
CASSRGGEGAHEQYF
>TRBJ1-1|.|TRBV5-1|.
TGCGCCAGCAGTCTCGGGACGGCGAACACTGAAGCTTTCTTT
CASSLGTANTEAFF
>TRBJ2-5|.|TRBV25-1|once
TGTGCCAGCAGCGAGACAAGGTGGGGGGAGACCCAGTACTTC
CASSETRWGETQYF
>TRBJ1-1|.|TRBV5-4|.
TGTGCCAGCAGCTGGGAGATCACTGAAGCTTTCTTT
CASSWEITEAFF
>TRBJ1-5|TRBD1|TRBV7-2|.
TGTGCCAGCAGCTCTAACAGGGGTGGGAACGGTCAGCCCCAGCATTTT
CASSSNRGGNGQPQHF
>TRBJ1-1|.|TRBV25-1|.
TGTGCCAGCAGTGAATGGCGGGCGGGTTTGGACACTGAAGCTTTCTTT
CASSEWRAGLDTEAFF
>TRBJ1-2|.|TRBV5-6|.
TGTGCCAGCAGCCGAGACAGGAACTATGGCTACACCTTC
CASSRDRNYGYTF
>TRBJ2-3|.|TRBV5-1|.
TGCGCCAGCAGCTTAGCGGGTTCATTCACAGATACGCAGTATTTT
CASSLAGSFTDTQYF
>TRBJ1-1|.|TRBV19|.
TGTGCCAGTAGTATTCAGGGATACGGCACTGAAGCTTTCTTT
CASSIQGYGTEAFF
>TRBJ1-6|.|TRBV25-1|.
TGTGCCAGCAGCAGACATAGGAATAATTCACCCCTCCACTTT
CASSRHRNNSPLHF
>TRBJ2-7|.|TRBV30|.
TGTGCCTGGTCTGGTACGTCCCACGAGCAGTACTTC
CAWSGTSHEQYF
>TRBJ2-2|.|TRBV18|.
TGTGCCAGCTCACCCACCGGGCCCATCACCGGGGAGCTGTTTTTT
CASSPTGPITGELFF
>TRBJ2-1|.|TRBV2|once
TGTGCCAGCAGCGAAACTAGAAACAATGAGCAGTTCTTC
CASSETRNNEQFF
>TRBJ2-7|.|TRBV29-1|.
TGCAGCGTCTCAGACAGCAGCTACGAGCAGTACTTC
CSVSDSSYEQYF
>TRBJ2-1|.|TRBV6-1|.
TGTGCCAGCAGTGAGATAGGCCAGAATGAGCAGTTCTTC
CASSEIGQNEQFF
>TRBJ2-5|.|TRBV5-4|.
TGTGCCAGCAGCTTGAAAGCACAAGAGACCCAGTACTTC
CASSLKAQETQYF
>TRBJ2-5|TRBD2|TRBV19|.
TGTGCCAGTAGTATACTAGCGGGAGGACGAGAGACCCAGTACTTC
CASSILAGGRETQYF
>TRBJ1-2|TRBD1|TRBV2|.
TGTGCCAGCAGTGATTTGGACAGGGAGCCTCGAGAGTATGGCTACACCTTC
CASSDLDREPREYGYTF
>TRBJ2-7|TRBD2|TRBV6-5|.
TGTGCCAGCCTTAGGACTAGCGGGAGTTACGAGCAGTACTTC
CASLRTSGSYEQYF
>TRBJ1-2|.|TRBV2|.
TGTGCCAGCAGTGAGGCGGGCTATGGCTACACCTTC
CASSEAGYGYTF